This TCR beta chain was sequenced for a study of blood T cell repertoires in COVID-19. Whole-study context: The study drew acute and convalescent COVID-19 samples from the United States, Italy and Spain. T cells, B-cell-depleted T cells, or PBMCs provided the cDNA or gDNA that served as material.

Repertoires were generated with immunoSEQ multiplex PCR, while TCRdb's copy carries only in-frame clones and drops some. The sample consists of 340,000 or so clones, roughly 85% of them appearing once. The sequence came from a woman aged 35 to 49 with acute COVID-19. The sequenced sample consisted of PBMCs or T cells enriched from blood (not recorded which).

The CDR3, as DNA: TGTGCCAGCAGCTCGCGGGGGGGGCCCCCTCCCCTCCACTTT. This translates into CASSSRGGPPPLHF. The rearrangement uses TRBV7-9 and TRBJ1-6; TRBD1 might be the D (6 bases). V was trimmed by 4 bases and J by 13 bases, leaving 17 bases between them. Germline V gene lookup returns CDR1 SEHNR and CDR2 FQNEAQ (reference sequence). The CDR3 covers 14 residues.